This TCR beta chain was profiled in a study of human T cells and chemical hapten exposure. Germline V CDR1 and CDR2: SGHTA, FQGNSA. CDR3 length: 16 residues. The V end lost 4 bases, the J end lost 7 bases, and 20 bases lay between the germline ends. Time point in this sample: patch test 1, 2 weeks after DPC sensitization. Described treatment: therapeutic diphenylcyclopropenone sensitization with weekly scalp DPC. TCRdb called the RACE reads again in MiXCR, with one record for every CDR3 protein. The data show 40,000 to 60,000 distinct CDR3 sequences, with around 9% seen just once and around 4.3% held by the top ten. The table lists this clonotype with a few counts.

The chain recombines TRBV7-2 with TRBJ2-1, with D possibly matching TRBD2 (6 bases). The sample consisted of whole blood, taken in connection with sensitization to the hapten diphenylcyclopropenone (DPC). The TCR originated in a woman between 45 and 65 years old with alopecia areata. Some clones in this sample may be carry-over from other donors' samples. In nucleotides, the CDR3 is TGTGCCAGCAGCTATTACGGCGGGGCAGGGAAGAATGAGCAGTTCTTC. Translated: CASSYYGGAGKNEQFF. Together with reference TRBV7-2 and TRBJ2-1, the CDR3 gives the full variable domain: GAGVSQSPSNKVTEKGKDVELRCDPISGHTALYWYRQSLGQGLEFLIYFQGNSAPDKSGLPSDRFSAERTGGSVSTLTIQRTQQEDSAVYLCASSYYGGAGKNEQFFGPGTRLTVL.